These T cell receptor beta chains were read from a single sample in a study of T cells in Graves' hyperthyroidism and ophthalmopathy. TCRdb re-called the multiplex PCR reads with MiXCR, one entry per CDR3 protein. The sample has 360,000 or so distinct CDR3 sequences, about a fifth seen once. Sequenced: blood. The receptors were gathered from a woman aged 18-29 years with Graves' hyperthyroidism. The CDR3 runs from the conserved cysteine through the conserved F or W. The D gene is left open where the match is weak. Where a row states a size, it is once, few, many or the class of an expanded clone; other rows omit it.

v_gene: TRBV25-1
abundance: .
j_gene: TRBJ1-1
d_gene: .
CDR3nt: TGTGCCAGCAGTGAAGGTGGAAGAGCTGAAGCTTTCTTT
CDR3aa: CASSEGGRAEAFF

v_gene: TRBV30
abundance: many
j_gene: TRBJ2-7
d_gene: .
CDR3nt: TGTGCCTGGAGTGTTGGGCGTTACGAGCAGTACTTC
CDR3aa: CAWSVGRYEQYF

v_gene: TRBV6-5
abundance: many
j_gene: TRBJ1-1
d_gene: .
CDR3nt: TGTGCCAGCGGGGGACAACCGAACACTGAAGCTTTCTTT
CDR3aa: CASGGQPNTEAFF

v_gene: TRBV6-5
abundance: many
j_gene: TRBJ2-5
d_gene: .
CDR3nt: TGTGCCAGCAGTTACTCGTTTTCTAGGGTAGAGACCCAGTACTTC
CDR3aa: CASSYSFSRVETQYF

v_gene: TRBV6-5
abundance: many
j_gene: TRBJ1-5
d_gene: .
CDR3nt: TGTGCCAGCAGTTGGGGCCAGGCTTCTCTACGCAATCAGCCCCAGCATTTT
CDR3aa: CASSWGQASLRNQPQHF

v_gene: TRBV6-1
abundance: once
j_gene: TRBJ2-2
d_gene: .
CDR3nt: TGTGCCAGCAGTGGCCGGGCGGACACCGGGGAGCTGTTTTTT
CDR3aa: CASSGRADTGELFF

v_gene: TRBV18
abundance: few
j_gene: TRBJ2-2
d_gene: .
CDR3nt: TGTGCCAGCTCACAAGACAACCCGAACACCGGGGAGCTGTTTTTT
CDR3aa: CASSQDNPNTGELFF

v_gene: TRBV24-1
abundance: many
j_gene: TRBJ1-5
d_gene: .
CDR3nt: TGTGCCACCAGTGATTTGAGCGGCGATCAGCCCCAGCATTTT
CDR3aa: CATSDLSGDQPQHF

v_gene: TRBV7-8
abundance: .
j_gene: TRBJ1-1
d_gene: .
CDR3nt: TGTGCCAGCAGCTTATACCCGAACACTGAAGCTTTCTTT
CDR3aa: CASSLYPNTEAFF

v_gene: TRBV2
abundance: many
j_gene: TRBJ1-5
d_gene: .
CDR3nt: TGTGCCAGCAGTCAGACTAATAGCAATCAGCCCCAGCATTTT
CDR3aa: CASSQTNSNQPQHF

v_gene: TRBV12-3/TRBV12-4
abundance: .
j_gene: TRBJ1-1
d_gene: .
CDR3nt: TGTGCCAGCAAACACCCCGACGGGGGGAACACTGAAGCTTTCTTT
CDR3aa: CASKHPDGGNTEAFF

v_gene: TRBV3-1
abundance: few
j_gene: TRBJ2-7
d_gene: TRBD1
CDR3nt: TGTGCCAGCAGGGGGACAGGGGTCCACGAGCAGTACTTC
CDR3aa: CASRGTGVHEQYF

v_gene: TRBV29-1
abundance: .
j_gene: TRBJ2-2
d_gene: TRBD2
CDR3nt: TGCAGCGCCGCACCGGGGGTAGCGGGGTACACCGGGGAGCTGTTTTTT
CDR3aa: CSAAPGVAGYTGELFF

v_gene: TRBV7-8
abundance: .
j_gene: TRBJ1-1
d_gene: .
CDR3nt: TGTGCCAGCAGCTTGATGGGGCAGATGAACACTGAAGCTTTCTTT
CDR3aa: CASSLMGQMNTEAFF

v_gene: TRBV12-3/TRBV12-4
abundance: many
j_gene: TRBJ2-7
d_gene: .
CDR3nt: TGTGCCAGCAGTTTGGGCGGGCTCGACGAGCAGTACTTC
CDR3aa: CASSLGGLDEQYF

v_gene: TRBV24-1
abundance: many
j_gene: TRBJ2-2
d_gene: TRBD1
CDR3nt: TGTGCCACCAGTGACCAGGGGGCGGACACCGGGGAGCTGTTTTTT
CDR3aa: CATSDQGADTGELFF